This record concerns one T cell receptor (beta chain) sequence. The sample originates from a study of T cell responses to AZD1222 COVID-19 vaccine. Study context: Second doses were pooled across both intervals (about 4 or about 12 weeks).

Sequenced by immunoSEQ multiplex PCR; TCRdb stores in-frame clones only, minus some. The sample has roughly 190,000 clones; roughly 93% are singletons. V lost 2 bases and J lost 6, with 14 bases in between. From germline, CDR1 is MNHEY and CDR2 SVGEGT. This CDR3 is 14 amino acids long. This chain connects TRBV6-2 or TRBV6-3 to TRBJ2-7; D uncertain. The sequence was obtained from an adult in good health. Sequences were derived from peripheral blood, sampled on day 0 of AZD1222 vaccination. CDR3 bases: TGTGCCAGCAGTTACGGTCCCTCGGGTCCCGAGCAGTACTTC. It encodes CASSYGPSGPEQYF.